The T cell receptor beta chain described here comes from a study of T-cell reconstitution after alpha-beta-depleted transplantation in children. Preparation of the TCRbeta library used unique molecular identifiers. One entry per CDR3 protein results from TCRdb running MiXCR on the PCR reads. The table records approximately 640,000 distinct CDR3 sequences, around 17% of them present only once. Germline V gene lookup returns CDR1 DFQATT and CDR2 SNEGSKA (reference sequence). The CDR3 loop spans 14 amino acids. The V and J ends lost 5 bases and 5 bases, in that order; junction bases with no gene match: 7. This clonotype was observed once. A much bigger clone sits one base away, suggesting this may be a read error.

Sequenced here: PBMCs from the stem cell graft donor, sampled from the stem cell graft. The gene calls are TRBV20-1 and TRBJ2-3, with TRBD1 matching 10 bases. The clonotype originates from a human donor who donated a stem cell graft to a child with acute myeloid leukemia. CDR3 sequence reads: CSAADRGQEDTQYF. Written as DNA, the CDR3 is TGCAGTGCTGCAGACAGGGGGCAGGAAGATACGCAGTATTTT.